This T cell receptor beta chain was recovered during a study of beta chain features in type 1 diabetes. Study findings and constraints: Within each of all four CD4+ subsets, Type 1 diabetes patients had TCRB CDR3s that were moderately but significantly shorter. Any HLA effect on TCRB rearrangement was left unresolved by small sub-analyses.

A word on this clone: What it binds is not known.

The entirety of the isolated RNA underwent reverse transcription, so expressed TCRB transcripts were sequenced. Sequencing was performed with immunoSEQ multiplex PCR; in TCRdb, only in-frame clones are kept and a portion is missing. The data hold 150,000 to 200,000 clones, with around 9.7% observed a single time. This TCR derives from a woman younger than 45 with type 1 diabetes. The sequenced sample was central memory CD4+ T cells from blood.

In DNA, the CDR3 is TGTGCCAGCAGTTTAGACCCCGTTGGGGCTCCTAACTATGGCTACACCTTC. This sequence encodes CASSLDPVGAPNYGYTF. The chain recombines TRBV27 with TRBJ1-2; D is perhaps TRBD1 (5 bases). This CDR3 comprises 17 residues. Deletions cut 2 bases from V and 0 bases from J, with 16 bases between. Germline CDR1 is MNHEY and CDR2 is SMNVEV (reference sequence).